The 25 T cell receptor beta chains listed next were all sequenced from one sample in a study of blood T cell repertoires in COVID-19. Clones were read by immunoSEQ multiplex PCR, and TCRdb kept only the in-frame ones, dropping some. The sample includes over 85,000 clones, about 85% of them seen just once. Sequenced: peripheral blood. Every receptor here comes from a man between 65 and 80 years old with acute or convalescent COVID-19.

The chain uses TRBV28 and TRBJ1-1; D ambiguous. The germline CDR1 and CDR2 sequences are MDHEN and SYDVKM. The CDR3 has 11 amino acids. V was cut by 3 bases and J by 5 bases, with 4 bases left in between. The CDR3 nucleotides are TGTGCCAGCAGTTTGCGGACTGAAGCTTTCTTT. Translated: CASSLRTEAFF.

The rearrangement joins TRBV19 to TRBJ1-5; 7 nucleotides align to TRBD1. V lost 3 bases to trimming and J lost 4 bases; unmatched junction nucleotides: 9. Per the germline V gene, CDR1 is LNHDA and CDR2 is SQIVND (reference sequence). This CDR3 contains 16 residues. The CDR3 loop is CASSIGETGINQPQHF. CDR3 bases: TGTGCCAGTAGTATTGGGGAGACAGGGATAAATCAGCCCCAGCATTTT.

This chain joins TRBV5-1 and TRBJ2-5; 7 bases are shared with TRBD1. V gave up 0 bases and J gave up 1 base; unmatched junction bases: 6. This CDR3 spans 16 amino acids. Germline CDR1 reads SGHRS; CDR2 reads YFSETQ. This chain's CDR3 is CASSLGQGGRQETQYF. The CDR3 DNA reads TGCGCCAGCAGCTTGGGACAGGGCGGGCGCCAAGAGACCCAGTACTTC.

This chain connects TRBV6-6 to TRBJ2-1; the match to TRBD2 covers 9 bases. Germline lookup yields CDR1 MNHNY and CDR2 SVGAGI (reference sequence). Germline trimming cut 6 bases from V and 10 bases from J; bases unmatched to any gene: 10. The CDR3 sequence is 14 residues long. CDR3 nucleotides: TGTGCCAGCAGGGCGGGGGGGCAGCCATTGGAGCAGTTCTTC. The encoded protein is CASRAGGQPLEQFF.

CDR3 sequence: CATSDLYRGQETQYF. In DNA form, the CDR3 reads TGTGCCACCAGTGACCTATACAGGGGGCAAGAGACCCAGTACTTC. This sequence joins TRBV24-1 and TRBJ2-5, with 8 bases lining up with TRBD1. Losses at the gene ends were 4 bases for V and 2 bases for J; bases not matched to a gene: 5. The CDR3 sequence is 15 residues long. Germline CDR1 reads KGHDR; CDR2 reads SFDVKD.

This chain joins TRBV19 and TRBJ1-2; 7 nucleotides match TRBD1. This CDR3 spans 14 amino acids. Germline V gives CDR1 LNHDA, CDR2 SQIVND (reference sequence). Losses at the gene ends were 5 bases for V and 3 bases for J; bases not matched to a gene: 6. The CDR3 nucleotides read TGTGCCAGTAGTTTCCCGGGACAGCACTATGGCTACACCTTC. Translated, it gives CASSFPGQHYGYTF.

The rearrangement links TRBV6-5 to TRBJ2-7; 9 bases agree with TRBD1. Germline V gene data show CDR1 as MNHEY and CDR2 as SVGAGI. The trim removed 8 bases at V and 7 bases at J, leaving 12 bases unmatched. This CDR3 is 14 amino acids long. This CDR3 is CASGIPGQGKEQYF. CDR3 nucleotides: TGTGCCAGCGGCATACCGGGACAGGGAAAAGAGCAGTACTTC.

The rearrangement joins TRBV5-6 to TRBJ2-6; no clear D. V was trimmed by 1 base and J by 0 bases, leaving 11 bases between them. The germline CDR1 and CDR2 sequences are SGHDT and YYEEEE. The CDR3 extends over 17 amino acids. The CDR3 sequence: CASSLQFWSSGANVLTF. The CDR3 DNA reads TGTGCCAGCAGCTTGCAGTTTTGGAGCTCTGGGGCCAACGTCCTGACTTTC.

V is TRBV7-5 and J is TRBJ2-1; the table's TRBD1 call for D was not verified on the DNA. TRBV7-5 is flagged as a pseudogene. The CDR3 length is 13 residues. Here the CDR3 reads CVRSLQGIHEQFF. The CDR3 nucleotides read TGTGTCAGAAGCTTACAGGGAATCCATGAGCAGTTCTTC.

This chain uses TRBV2 with TRBJ1-5, with D possibly matching TRBD1 (5 bases). Per the germline V gene, CDR1 is SNHLY and CDR2 is FYNNEI. Trimming shortened V by 1 base and J by 6 bases, and 10 bases separated the two germline ends. There are 14 residues in the CDR3. The chain's CDR3 is CASSEGQGPQPQHF. The CDR3 nucleotides read TGTGCCAGCAGTGAAGGGCAGGGCCCTCAGCCCCAGCATTTT.

The chain links TRBV5-1 to TRBJ2-3; 8 positions match TRBD2. CDR1 SGHRS and CDR2 YFSETQ come from the germline V gene. The CDR3 has 15 amino acids. With 0 bases clipped from V and 7 bases from J, the junction kept 7 bases outside the gene matches. For the CDR3, the DNA is TGCGCCAGCAGCTTGGTCGGGGGGGCCACGCATACGCAGTATTTT. Translated, it gives CASSLVGGATHTQYF.

This chain uses TRBV6-6 with TRBJ2-1; D is possibly TRBD2 (7 bases). CDR3 size: 13 residues. Germline values: CDR1 MNHNY, CDR2 SVGAGI (reference sequence). Trimming removed 7 bases at V and 10 bases at J, with 17 bases between. The CDR3 reads CASTNGGLGEQFF. The DNA for the CDR3 is TGTGCCAGCACCAACGGGGGGCTTGGAGAGCAGTTCTTC.

The chain employs TRBV5-4 and TRBJ1-6; 7 bases align to TRBD1. V was pared by 2 bases and J by 7 bases, with 6 bases of the junction left unmatched. The CDR3 totals 15 residues. Germline V gene sequence: CDR1 SGHNT, CDR2 YYREEE (reference sequence). The CDR3 sequence: CASSLPTGTNSPLHF. Here the CDR3 DNA reads TGTGCCAGCAGCTTACCGACAGGGACCAATTCACCCCTCCACTTT.

This sequence joins TRBV28 and TRBJ1-2; 9 positions agree with TRBD1. This CDR3 is 15 amino acids long. The J segment lost 3 bases and the V segment lost 10 bases, leaving 12 bases of the junction unmatched. Germline V gene lookup returns CDR1 MDHEN and CDR2 SYDVKM. CDR3 DNA sequence: TGTGCCACCCGGGAAACAGGGGGCAAGCACTATGGCTACACCTTC. Amino acid sequence: CATRETGGKHYGYTF.

The genes are TRBV28 and TRBJ2-5, with TRBD1 as a possible D gene (5 bases). Germline V gene lookup returns CDR1 MDHEN and CDR2 SYDVKM. Trimming cost V 3 bases and J 5 bases, with 10 bases left between them. The CDR3 is 13 residues long. The CDR3 is CASSLGLGETQYF. The DNA for the CDR3 is TGTGCCAGCAGTTTGGGGCTAGGGGAGACCCAGTACTTC.

This chain uses TRBV28 with TRBJ2-3, with 11 bases aligning to TRBD2. There are 19 residues in the CDR3. In germline, CDR1 is MDHEN, CDR2 SYDVKM. V lost 2 bases, J lost 0 bases, and 10 bases stayed unmatched. The CDR3 loop is CASSLELAGAVYSTDTQYF. Written as DNA, the CDR3 is TGTGCCAGCAGTTTAGAACTAGCGGGGGCCGTTTATAGCACAGATACGCAGTATTTT.

This chain connects TRBV19 to TRBJ2-4; no clear D gene. The ends were cut back, 5 bases at V and 0 bases at J, with 11 bases in the middle. The CDR3 has 15 residues. CDR1 is LNHDA, CDR2 SQIVND, per germline (reference sequence). The CDR3 sequence is CASSAPEIAKNIQYF. For the CDR3, the DNA is TGTGCCAGTAGTGCGCCTGAGATAGCCAAAAACATTCAGTACTTC.

The chain joins TRBV3-1 (or the pseudogene TRBV3-2) to TRBJ2-2, with 9 bases fitting TRBD1. Looked up from germline, CDR1 is LGHDT and CDR2 is YNNKEL (reference sequence). The CDR3 contains 21 residues. Trimming cost V 4 bases and J 1 base; bases outside gene matches: 19. The CDR3 nucleotides read TGTGCCAGCAGCCCCAAGTTGGGTCAATATTGGGGACAGGGGAACACCGGGGAGCTGTTTTTT. Amino acid sequence: CASSPKLGQYWGQGNTGELFF.

This clone came up a few times. This chain joins TRBV6-5 and TRBJ1-2; 7 positions agree with TRBD1. This CDR3 is built from 14 residues. The ends lost 8 bases at V and 1 base at J; junction bases unmatched: 7. The germline CDR1 and CDR2 sequences are MNHEY and SVGAGI. As DNA, the CDR3 is TGTGCCAGCCGACCACAGGGGTTTAACTATGGCTACACCTTC. Amino acid sequence: CASRPQGFNYGYTF.

This clone has just a few counts. The chain links TRBV6-5 to TRBJ1-1; perhaps TRBD1 as D (5 bases). The CDR3 is 14 amino acids. Trimming removed 6 bases from V and 0 bases from J, with 11 bases in between. Germline V gene data show CDR1 as MNHEY and CDR2 as SVGAGI. The CDR3: CASRDITMNTEAFF. Written as DNA, the CDR3 is TGTGCCAGCAGGGACATCACCATGAACACTGAAGCTTTCTTT.

The V call is TRBV10-3, the J call TRBJ1-4, with 8 bases that match TRBD1. The length of the CDR3 is 14 residues. Germline V gene sequence: CDR1 ENHRY, CDR2 SYGVKD. V lost 5 bases, J lost 4 bases, and 3 bases stayed unmatched. CDR3 amino acids: CAISLDRVNEKLFF. The CDR3, as DNA: TGTGCCATCAGTCTGGACAGGGTTAATGAAAAACTGTTTTTT.

CDR3 nucleotide sequence: TGTGCCAGCACGAGGGATGTTTCTGGAAACACCATATATTTT. It encodes CASTRDVSGNTIYF. The chain recombines TRBV2 with TRBJ1-3; D is unclear. The germline V and J ends were trimmed by 7 bases and 1 base, with 11 bases remaining between them. The CDR3 runs 14 residues. In germline, CDR1 is SNHLY, CDR2 FYNNEI.

The chain has TRBV13 and TRBJ1-3; D remains ambiguous. Germline V gene lookup returns CDR1 PRHDT and CDR2 FYEKMQ (reference sequence). This CDR3 has 14 amino acids. Trimming stripped 0 bases from V and 7 bases from J, with 10 bases between. CDR3 sequence (DNA): TGTGCCAGCAGCTTAGGCCGGGGAAAGAACACCATATATTTT. It is translated as CASSLGRGKNTIYF.

CDR3 coding DNA: TGTGCCAGCAGTGTCCACGGTCCGGACAGTCTAGGGGGCTACACCTTC. Translation gives CASSVHGPDSLGGYTF. The chain carries TRBV28 and TRBJ1-2; weak D call: TRBD1 (6 bases). Germline CDR1 MDHEN, CDR2 SYDVKM. This CDR3 spans 16 amino acids. V was clipped by 5 bases and J by 8 bases, with 24 bases between them.

The chain couples TRBV5-1 to TRBJ2-3; 9 nucleotides line up with TRBD1. Germline V gives CDR1 SGHRS, CDR2 YFSETQ. The V segment lost 3 bases and the J segment 2 bases; nucleotides outside the gene matches: 7. The CDR3 runs to 16 residues. The CDR3 region has the DNA TGCGCCAGCAGCTCAACAGGGGGCAGGGTCACAGATACGCAGTATTTT. This translates into CASSSTGGRVTDTQYF.